This record looks at one T cell receptor (beta chain) sequence and its context. Its target antigen remains unknown. There are no base qualities to consult, and no much larger clone falls within one base. CDR1 and CDR2 were assigned from the germline V gene (reference sequence) as LNHNV and YYDKDF. Taken from cysteine to phenylalanine, the CDR3 has 15 residues. This entry keeps only the CDR3 DNA: 45 bases, framed from base 1. V and J are truncated by 2 bases and 0 bases respectively, leaving an intervening sequence of 11 bases. Samples from volunteer blood donors who had recovered from COVID-19 were contributed by a second Seattle source. Each collaborating institution followed its own protocols to collect whole blood in K2EDTA tubes. For TCRbeta analysis, collaborators shipped samples as frozen whole blood, isolated PBMCs, or DNA extracted from either of those sample types. The sample belongs to a study of blood T cell repertoires in COVID-19 (dated by TCRdb to 2020 to 2022). Turning to the overall study: Samples from collaborators originated in the United States, Italy and Spain and spanned both the acute and convalescent phases of COVID-19. A de-identified subject ID, COVID-19 status, age in years and sex were almost always included in the sample metadata. The samples were drawn from the first 160 participants of the ongoing ImmuneRACE study and from 1,254 subjects provided by 6 global collaborators. Subjects who had been exposed to COVID-19, were actively infected with it, or had recovered from it provided the deeply sampled blood TCRbeta repertoires that made up the dataset. The material from the prospective study consisted of cDNA or gDNA derived from T cells, B-cell-depleted T cells, or PBMCs. Where available, HLA class I and class II types were obtained from metadata supplied by the sample provider rather than from assay-based typing. The repertoires were made available in a free public database intended to serve as a resource for research on the immune response to SARS-CoV-2.

TCRbeta CDR3 regions were amplified from genomic DNA using the immunoSEQ Assay, a bias-controlled multiplex PCR. The authors' pipeline ran thus. Nucleated cell counts per sample were estimated from amplification of reference gene primers within the assay. To quantify the absolute abundance of each unique TCRbeta CDR3 rearrangement, sequence reads were collapsed and filtered. For each sample, productive Simpson clonality was calculated by taking the square root of Simpson's diversity index across productive rearrangements. The table comes from immuneACCESS by way of TCRdb, which keeps in-frame sequences with V and J called. Part of the clones is missing from these tables; in studies checked, under half for an unresolved V gene and the rest for unknown reasons. V, J and clone size are those of that table, while D and trimming were read from the DNA. The sample contains 200,000 to 300,000 clones, 84% of them found a single time. 2% to 2.5% of the sample is in the top ten clones.

The study at large found these results: The amount of clinical and demographic metadata varied by source and participant and was provided uncurated.

Sequences were obtained from peripheral blood. Rearrangement joined TRBV15 to TRBJ2-7, and perhaps TRBD1 as D gene, on 6 matching bases. This receptor was obtained from a man aged 35 to 55 who had recovered from COVID-19. The bases are TGTGCCACCAGCAGAAACCGGGACACCTCCTACGAGCAGTACTTC. This is translated as CATSRNRDTSYEQYF. Full variable domain (CDR3 extended with the reference TRBV15 and TRBJ2-7 proteins): DAMVIQNPRYQVTQFGKPVTLSCSQTLNHNVMYWYQQKSSQAPKLLFHYYDKDFNNEADTPDNFQSRRPNTSFCFLDIRSPGLGDTAMYLCATSRNRDTSYEQYFGPGTRLTVT.